This T cell receptor beta chain was captured by sequencing in a study of CD8+ T cells in alopecia areata. The overall study: Tofacitinib administration persisted for 6 to 18 months, succeeded by 6 months off drug.

Study results and limitations: Sequenced scalp T cells also include alphabeta T cells resident in normal skin.

Notes on this clone: What it binds is unknown.

Once RNA had been extracted, it was reverse transcribed into cDNA to act as the sequencing template. Data came from immunoSEQ multiplex PCR; TCRdb stores just in-frame clones and leaves some out. The table lists fewer than 250,000 clones, less than 50% of them singletons, with around 2.8% in the top ten. Treatment of the sample: oral pan-JAK inhibitor, 5-10 mg twice daily. This clonotype originated in a human donor with alopecia areata. This specimen consisted of CD4+ T cells sorted from blood, obtained at roughly week 36, from a patient treated with tofacitinib.

The CDR3 sequence: CASSLLGSQETQYF. CDR3 DNA sequence: TGTGCCAGCAGTTTATTGGGCAGCCAAGAGACCCAGTACTTC. The chain recombines TRBV27 with TRBJ2-5, with D uncertain. V lost 1 base and J lost 1, with 7 bases in between. CDR1 and CDR2 from the germline V gene are MNHEY and SMNVEV (reference sequence). The length of the CDR3 is 14 residues.